This T cell receptor beta chain came from a study of Graves' ophthalmopathy and Graves' hyperthyroidism. Whole-study results and caveats: The authors also found most expanded thyroid clonotypes above 0.001 frequency in blood.

V dropped 6 bases and J dropped 0 bases, with 9 bases sitting between them. The germline CDR1 and CDR2 sequences are SQVTM and ANQGSEA. The CDR3 totals 13 residues. There are many counts of this clonotype. Its target is not known. RNA transcripts served as template for amplifying TCR beta CDR3 sequences. HTBI primers served in a first-round RT-PCR, which a second-round multiplex PCR followed. TCRdb ran MiXCR on the multiplex PCR reads and lists one entry per CDR3 protein. Of roughly 400,000 distinct CDR3 sequences in the sample, approximately 15% were seen once. This clonotype was obtained from a woman aged 18-30 years with stable Graves' hyperthyroidism. The V gene is TRBV29-1, the J gene TRBJ2-4, with D maybe TRBD2 (6 bases). Sequenced sample: peripheral blood. This CDR3 is CSVLGLAKNIQYF. CDR3 coding DNA: TGCAGCGTCCTGGGACTAGCCAAAAACATTCAGTACTTC. Filled out from reference TRBV29-1 and TRBJ2-4, the complete variable domain reads SAVISQKPSRDICQRGTSLTIQCQVDSQVTMMFWYRQQPGQSLTLIATANQGSEATYESGFVIDKFPISRPNLTFSTLTVSNMSPEDSSIYLCSVLGLAKNIQYFGAGTRLSVL.